The 30 T cell receptor beta chains reported below all come from one sample, sequenced in a study of shared clonotypes between healthy human individuals. Assay: immunoSEQ multiplex PCR; the TCRdb copy retains only in-frame clones and omits some. Of more than 1 million clones listed, around 82% are singletons. The sequenced material came from memory CD4+ T cells from PBMCs. Subset of the sample: CD45RA-negative fraction. The receptors come from a man younger than 30 in good health. Some clones in this sample may be carry-over from other donors' samples.

This clone was seen ten or more times. The chain links TRBV7-9 to TRBJ1-1; the D is unclear. Germline loops: CDR1 SEHNR, CDR2 FQNEAQ (reference sequence). The CDR3 length is 17 residues. V shed 0 bases and J shed 0 bases, with 14 bases lying between them. DNA of the CDR3: TGTGCCAGCAGCTTAGCCCCGACAACTACCATGAACACTGAAGCTTTCTTT. Its translation is CASSLAPTTTMNTEAFF.

This rearrangement joins TRBV7-9 to TRBJ2-3; TRBD2 matches 11 bases. The CDR3 totals 17 residues. Germline CDR1 SEHNR, CDR2 FQNEAQ (reference sequence). V gave up 4 bases and J gave up 4 bases; unmatched junction bases: 10. The CDR3 bases are TGTGCCAGCAGCTACGGTCTAGCGGGAGGCGGAGCAGATACGCAGTATTTT. Translating it yields CASSYGLAGGGADTQYF. The full variable domain, in which reference TRBV7-9 and TRBJ2-3 provide the parts outside the CDR3, is DTGVSQNPRHKITKRGQNVTFRCDPISEHNRLYWYRQTLGQGPEFLTYFQNEAQLEKSRLLSDRFSAERPKGSFSTLEIQRTEQGDSAMYLCASSYGLAGGGADTQYFGPGTRLTVL.

This clone was recorded once. In DNA form, the CDR3 reads TGTGCCAGCAGCTTCGGACTAGCGGACACAGATACGCAGTATTTT. Translating it yields CASSFGLADTDTQYF. The chain links TRBV11-3 to TRBJ2-3, with 10 bases matching TRBD2. This CDR3 has 15 residues. The ends lost 3 bases at V and 2 bases at J; junction bases unmatched: 2. The germline CDR1 and CDR2 sequences are SGHNT and YENEEA.

The chain couples TRBV6-6 to TRBJ2-7, with TRBD2 matching 12 bases. Germline CDR1 MNHNY, CDR2 SVGAGI (reference sequence). The length of the CDR3 is 15 residues. Unmatched junction bases numbered 4, after V lost 6 bases and J lost 1 base. The CDR3 DNA reads TGTGCCAGCAGACGGACTAGCGGGAATTCCTACGAGCAGTACTTC. Its translation is CASRRTSGNSYEQYF.

This chain uses TRBV7-6 with TRBJ2-5; 12 bases line up with TRBD2. V was clipped by 5 bases and J by 2 bases; unmatched bases: 3. Germline loops: CDR1 SGHVS, CDR2 FNYEAQ. The CDR3 consists of 15 residues. CDR3 in amino acids: CASSPGLAGQETQYF. The CDR3 DNA reads TGTGCCAGCAGCCCGGGACTAGCGGGTCAAGAGACCCAGTACTTC. Combining the CDR3 with reference TRBV7-6 and TRBJ2-5 gives the whole variable domain GAGVSQSPRYKVTKRGQDVALRCDPISGHVSLYWYRQALGQGPEFLTYFNYEAQQDKSGLPNDRFSAERPEGSISTLTIQRTEQRDSAMYRCASSPGLAGQETQYFGPGTRLLVL.

The chain couples TRBV28 to TRBJ1-4; 9 bases fit TRBD1. From germline, CDR1 is MDHEN and CDR2 SYDVKM. The CDR3 runs 14 residues. V lost 2 bases to trimming and J lost 6 bases; unmatched junction nucleotides: 1. For the CDR3, the DNA is TGTGCCAGCAGTTTACGACAGGGGGATGAAAAACTGTTTTTT. Amino acid sequence: CASSLRQGDEKLFF.

The rearrangement uses TRBV28 and TRBJ2-1, with D tentatively TRBD2 (5 bases). Trimming stripped 6 bases from V and 0 bases from J, with 12 bases between. The V gene's germline CDR1 is MDHEN and CDR2 SYDVKM. The CDR3 consists of 15 residues. The CDR3 sequence is CASSSDWRSYNEQFF. CDR3 bases: TGTGCCAGCAGCTCGGACTGGCGCTCCTACAATGAGCAGTTCTTC. The full variable domain, with the rest looked up from reference TRBV28 and TRBJ2-1, is DVKVTQSSRYLVKRTGEKVFLECVQDMDHENMFWYRQDPGLGLRLIYFSYDVKMKEKGDIPEGYSVSREKKERFSLILESASTNQTSMYLCASSSDWRSYNEQFFGPGTRLTVL.

Points on this clone: Other DNA sequences of this sample code for an identical CDR3. The rearrangement uses TRBV27 and TRBJ1-2, with 8 nucleotides matching TRBD1. J gave up 4 bases and V 6 bases, and 4 bases lay outside the gene matches. CDR3 length: 13 residues. The V gene's germline CDR1 is MNHEY and CDR2 SMNVEV (reference sequence). The DNA for the CDR3 is TGTGCCAGCAGCACGGGACAGGCCTATGGCTACACCTTC. Amino acids: CASSTGQAYGYTF.

This clone was observed a handful of times. V is TRBV6-1 and J is TRBJ2-1; D is possibly TRBD1 (7 bases). Between the trimmed V and J ends, which lost 7 bases and 9 bases, there was a span of 22 bases. The CDR3 is 15 residues long. In germline, CDR1 is MNHNS, CDR2 SASEGT. The chain's CDR3 is CASIRTLAQGGEQFF. The CDR3 nucleotides are TGTGCCAGCATCCGTACCCTAGCGCAGGGGGGTGAGCAGTTCTTC.

This rearrangement joins TRBV5-1 to TRBJ1-2; D unclear. The CDR3 has 13 amino acids. Trimming took off 5 bases at V and 3 bases at J, with 11 bases between the two ends. Germline V lookup: CDR1 SGHRS, CDR2 YFSETQ. The CDR3 DNA is TGCGCCAGCAGGGACGGAATACACTATGGCTACACCTTC. Translated: CASRDGIHYGYTF.

This clone has just a few counts. The genes are TRBV30 and TRBJ2-7, with 9 bases identical to TRBD1. V shed 0 bases, J shed 4 bases, and the junction held 4 bases outside the gene matches. The CDR3 is 14 amino acids. The germline gives CDR1 GTSNPN, CDR2 SVGIG (reference sequence). CDR3 in DNA: TGTGCCTGGAGTGTAGGGGGACAGGGTTACGAGCAGTACTTC. Translation: CAWSVGGQGYEQYF.

The V call is TRBV4-1, the J call TRBJ2-2; possible D gene TRBD2, 6 bases. V shed 1 base and J shed 1 base, with 7 bases lying between them. The CDR3 contains 15 residues. Germline CDR1 reads MGHRA; CDR2 reads YSYEKL. CDR3 amino acids: CASSQAAGNTGELFF. CDR3 coding DNA: TGCGCCAGCAGCCAAGCAGCGGGGAACACCGGGGAGCTGTTTTTT.

V is TRBV5-1 and J is TRBJ2-7, with 9 bases that match TRBD1. The ends lost 4 bases at V and 1 base at J; junction bases unmatched: 6. The CDR3 has 15 amino acids. CDR1 SGHRS and CDR2 YFSETQ come from the germline V gene. CDR3 nucleotide sequence: TGCGCCAGCAGCATCGGGACAGGGACATCCTACGAGCAGTACTTC. It specifies CASSIGTGTSYEQYF. Combining the CDR3 with reference TRBV5-1 and TRBJ2-7 gives the whole variable domain KAGVTQTPRYLIKTRGQQVTLSCSPISGHRSVSWYQQTPGQGLQFLFEYFSETQRNKGNFPGRFSGRQFSNSRSEMNVSTLELGDSALYLCASSIGTGTSYEQYFGPGTRLTVT.

The chain employs TRBV6-1 and TRBJ2-7; 7 bases line up with TRBD2. CDR3 length: 11 residues. The germline CDR1 and CDR2 sequences are MNHNS and SASEGT. With 7 bases clipped from V and 4 bases from J, the junction kept 1 base outside the gene matches. Here the CDR3 DNA reads TGTGCCAGCACGGGGGGTTACGAGCAGTACTTC. Amino acids: CASTGGYEQYF.

The rearrangement joins TRBV5-8 to TRBJ2-3, with a tentative D call TRBD2 (5 bases). Germline V gene lookup returns CDR1 SGHTS and CDR2 YDEGEE. V was clipped by 0 bases and J by 6 bases, with 17 bases between them. The CDR3 loop spans 16 amino acids. In DNA form, the CDR3 reads TGTGCCAGCAGCTTGGAAGGACTTCCTTTTTATGATACGCAGTATTTT. Translated: CASSLEGLPFYDTQYF.

The chain combines TRBV5-5 with TRBJ1-1, with D tentatively TRBD1 (6 bases). The CDR3 is made up of 15 amino acids. CDR1 is SGHKS, CDR2 YYEKEE, per germline (reference sequence). Trimming shortened V by 5 bases and J by 4 bases, and 18 bases separated the two germline ends. CDR3 residues: CASSQIGGRVTEAFF. The CDR3 bases are TGTGCCAGCAGTCAGATCGGGGGCCGGGTCACTGAAGCTTTCTTT.

The rearrangement links TRBV6-1 to TRBJ2-3; no clear D gene. V was pared by 4 bases and J by 4 bases, with 9 bases between. There are 13 residues in the CDR3. CDR1 and CDR2 from the germline V gene are MNHNS and SASEGT. The CDR3 coding sequence is TGTGCCAGCAGTGTCCCGCTCCCAGATACGCAGTATTTT. It yields the protein CASSVPLPDTQYF.

This clone was found a few times. V and J are TRBV9 and TRBJ2-1, with 8 positions matching TRBD1. The V segment lost 0 bases and the J segment 0 bases; nucleotides outside the gene matches: 2. CDR1 is SGDLS and CDR2 is YYNGEE in the germline V gene. The CDR3 loop spans 16 amino acids. DNA for the CDR3: TGTGCCAGCAGCGTAGTTACAGGGGGCTCCTACAATGAGCAGTTCTTC. Amino acid sequence: CASSVVTGGSYNEQFF.

This rearrangement joins TRBV5-1 to TRBJ2-2; no definite D call. The V and J ends lost 4 bases and 1 base respectively, with 8 bases between them. Germline V gene data show CDR1 as SGHRS and CDR2 as YFSETQ. This CDR3 is built from 14 residues. The DNA for the CDR3 is TGCGCCAGCAGCCAGAACTGGAACACCGGGGAGCTGTTTTTT. It encodes CASSQNWNTGELFF.

The chain combines TRBV6-6 with TRBJ2-7, with D possibly matching TRBD2 (6 bases). This CDR3 spans 15 amino acids. The ends were cut back, 4 bases at V and 2 bases at J, with 15 bases in the middle. Germline V gene lookup returns CDR1 MNHNY and CDR2 SVGAGI (reference sequence). The CDR3 nucleotides read TGTGCCAGCAGTTCCCCCGGGACTTCCACCTACGAGCAGTACTTC. Protein product: CASSSPGTSTYEQYF.

Comments on this clone: This CDR3 is also generated by other DNA sequences in the sample. CDR3 in amino acids: CASSPPLTDTQYF. CDR3 nucleotides: TGTGCCAGCTCACCACCCCTCACAGATACGCAGTATTTT. The rearrangement links TRBV18 to TRBJ2-3; no firm D call. Germline loops: CDR1 KGHSH, CDR2 LQKENI. V was clipped by 0 bases and J by 2 bases, with 3 bases between them. The CDR3 has 13 amino acids.

The rearrangement uses TRBV5-6 and TRBJ2-7; D is perhaps TRBD2 (6 bases). The CDR3 is made up of 15 amino acids. V was shortened by 4 bases and J by 0 bases, with 14 bases between the two germline ends. In germline, CDR1 is SGHDT, CDR2 YYEEEE. The CDR3 is CASSPLAGSSYEQYF. The CDR3 DNA sequence: TGTGCCAGCAGCCCACTCGCGGGGAGCTCCTACGAGCAGTACTTC.

This chain uses TRBV9 with TRBJ1-2, with a weak D call TRBD1 (5 bases). V lost 2 bases and J 7 bases, leaving 9 bases between the germline ends. CDR1 and CDR2 (germline): SGDLS, YYNGEE. The CDR3 covers 12 residues. The CDR3 DNA follows: TGTGCCAGCAGCGTGGGGGAGGCTGGCTACACCTTC. Translating it yields CASSVGEAGYTF.

This clone was detected once. This chain uses TRBV28 with TRBJ1-1; D is perhaps TRBD1 (6 bases). Germline values: CDR1 MDHEN, CDR2 SYDVKM. V lost 2 bases and J lost 8, with 9 bases in between. The CDR3 is made up of 12 amino acids. The CDR3 DNA follows: TGTGCCAGCAGTTTACTGGACAGAGAAGCTTTCTTT. Translated: CASSLLDREAFF.

The gene calls are TRBV30 and TRBJ1-4; TRBD1 is a possible D gene (5 bases). The CDR3 extends over 15 amino acids. V lost 3 bases to trimming and J lost 0 bases, with 11 bases between them. From germline, CDR1 is GTSNPN and CDR2 SVGIG (reference sequence). This CDR3 is CAWSPWGATNEKLFF. The CDR3 nucleotides are TGTGCCTGGAGCCCCTGGGGGGCAACTAATGAAAAACTGTTTTTT.

V is TRBV10-3 and J is TRBJ1-1; 7 bases align to TRBD1. Germline V gene sequence: CDR1 ENHRY, CDR2 SYGVKD. This CDR3 region has 15 residues. V gave up 2 bases and J gave up 1 base; unmatched junction bases: 4. Written as DNA, the CDR3 is TGTGCCATCAGTGAGGCCCAGGGGGAGAACACTGAAGCTTTCTTT. Encoded protein: CAISEAQGENTEAFF.

This rearrangement joins TRBV19 to TRBJ2-4; the match to TRBD1 covers 7 bases. The CDR3 runs 14 residues. Germline values: CDR1 LNHDA, CDR2 SQIVND (reference sequence). V lost 5 bases to trimming and J lost 9 bases; unmatched junction nucleotides: 10. CDR3 bases: TGTGCCAGTAGTTCCTGGACAGGTTGGGGCATTCAGTACTTC. Amino acids: CASSSWTGWGIQYF.

A note on this clone: Other DNA sequences from this sample encode an identical CDR3 as well. The chain has TRBV29-1 and TRBJ2-2; D unclear. Germline CDR1 and CDR2: SQVTM and ANQGSEA. V lost 2 bases, J lost 0 bases, and 7 bases lay in between. The CDR3 is made up of 14 amino acids. In DNA form, the CDR3 reads TGCAGCGTTGAACGGTGGGCGAACACCGGGGAGCTGTTTTTT. Residues: CSVERWANTGELFF.

V gene TRBV5-4 combines with J gene TRBJ2-5; D remains unclear. The CDR3 sequence is 14 residues long. CDR1 is SGHNT, CDR2 YYREEE, per germline (reference sequence). V gave up 1 base and J gave up 4 bases, with 11 bases separating them. This chain's CDR3 is CASSLTQSRETQYF. CDR3 nucleotide sequence: TGTGCCAGCAGCTTGACCCAAAGTCGAGAGACCCAGTACTTC.

This chain links TRBV11-1 with TRBJ2-1; unclear D gene. The V end was cut by 1 base, the J end by 6 bases, with 7 bases between. Germline V lookup: CDR1 SGHAT, CDR2 FQDESV (reference sequence). The CDR3 totals 13 residues. The CDR3 DNA follows: TGTGCCAGCAGCTTAGATAGCCCCAATGAGCAGTTCTTC. This gives the protein CASSLDSPNEQFF.